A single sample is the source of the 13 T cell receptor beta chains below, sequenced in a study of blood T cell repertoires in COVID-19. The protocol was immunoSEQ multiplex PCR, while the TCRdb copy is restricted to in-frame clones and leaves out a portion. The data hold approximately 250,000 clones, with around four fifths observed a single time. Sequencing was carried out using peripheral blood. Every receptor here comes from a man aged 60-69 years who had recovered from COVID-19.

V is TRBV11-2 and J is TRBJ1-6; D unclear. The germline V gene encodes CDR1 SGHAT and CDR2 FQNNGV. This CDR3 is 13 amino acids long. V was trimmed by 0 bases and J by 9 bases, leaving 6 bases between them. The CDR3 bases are TGTGCCAGCAGCTTAGACCCAGGTTCACCCCTCCACTTT. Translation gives CASSLDPGSPLHF.

CDR3 loop: CASSYQGPYEQYF. CDR3 bases: TGTGCCAGCAGTTATCAGGGTCCCTACGAGCAGTACTTC. The chain couples TRBV6-5 to TRBJ2-7; D is perhaps TRBD1 (5 bases). CDR1 is MNHEY and CDR2 is SVGAGI in the germline V gene. The CDR3 totals 13 residues. V was pared by 3 bases and J by 2 bases, with 8 bases between.

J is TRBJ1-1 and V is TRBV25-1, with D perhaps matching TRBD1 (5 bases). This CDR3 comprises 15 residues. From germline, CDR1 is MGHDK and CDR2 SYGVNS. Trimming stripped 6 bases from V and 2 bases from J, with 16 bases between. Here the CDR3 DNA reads TGTGCCAGCAGGGGGGGGACGGCGAAAAACACTGAAGCTTTCTTT. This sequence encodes CASRGGTAKNTEAFF.

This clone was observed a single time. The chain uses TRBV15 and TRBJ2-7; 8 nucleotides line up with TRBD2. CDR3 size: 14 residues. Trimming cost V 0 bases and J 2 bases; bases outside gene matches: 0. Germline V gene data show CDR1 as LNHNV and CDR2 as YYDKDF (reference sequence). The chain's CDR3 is CATSREGLAYEQYF. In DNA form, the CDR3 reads TGTGCCACCAGCAGAGAGGGACTAGCCTACGAGCAGTACTTC.

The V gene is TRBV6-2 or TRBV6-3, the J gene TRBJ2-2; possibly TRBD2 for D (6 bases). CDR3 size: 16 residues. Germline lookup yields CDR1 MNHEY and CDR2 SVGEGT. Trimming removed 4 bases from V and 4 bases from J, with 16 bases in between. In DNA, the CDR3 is TGTGCCAGCAGTTGGTCCGGGGGTTGGAGCACCGGGGAGCTGTTTTTT. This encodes CASSWSGGWSTGELFF.

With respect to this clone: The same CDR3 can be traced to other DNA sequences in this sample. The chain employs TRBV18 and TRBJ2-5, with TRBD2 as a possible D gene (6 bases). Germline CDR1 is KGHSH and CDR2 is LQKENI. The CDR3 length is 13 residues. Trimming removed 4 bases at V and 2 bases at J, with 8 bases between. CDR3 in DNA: TGTGCCAGCTCACTAGGACTACAAGAGACCCAGTACTTC. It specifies CASSLGLQETQYF.

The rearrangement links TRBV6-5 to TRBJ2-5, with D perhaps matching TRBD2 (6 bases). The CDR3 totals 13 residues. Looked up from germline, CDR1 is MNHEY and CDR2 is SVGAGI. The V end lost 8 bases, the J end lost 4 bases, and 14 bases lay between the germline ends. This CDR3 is CASGGAVRETQYF. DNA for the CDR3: TGTGCCAGCGGAGGGGCGGTTCGAGAGACCCAGTACTTC.

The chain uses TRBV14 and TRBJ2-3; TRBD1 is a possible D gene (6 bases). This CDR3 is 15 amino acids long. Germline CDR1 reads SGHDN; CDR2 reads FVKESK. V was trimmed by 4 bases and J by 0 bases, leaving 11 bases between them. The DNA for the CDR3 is TGTGCCAGCAGCCGCGACAGGCGGAGCACAGATACGCAGTATTTT. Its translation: CASSRDRRSTDTQYF.

CDR3 nucleotides: TGCAGTGGGGAGGACTACAATGAGCAGTTCTTC. The encoded protein is CSGEDYNEQFF. The rearrangement uses TRBV20-1 and TRBJ2-1; a weak D match, TRBD2 (6 bases). The CDR3 has 11 amino acids. Germline loops: CDR1 DFQATT, CDR2 SNEGSKA (reference sequence). V was pared by 7 bases and J by 3 bases, with 7 bases between.

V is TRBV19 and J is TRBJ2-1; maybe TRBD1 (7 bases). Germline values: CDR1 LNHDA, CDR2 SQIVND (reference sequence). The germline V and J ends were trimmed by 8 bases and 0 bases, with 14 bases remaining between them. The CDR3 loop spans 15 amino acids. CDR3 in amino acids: CASRQGGSSYNEQFF. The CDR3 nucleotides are TGTGCCAGTCGGCAGGGGGGAAGCTCCTACAATGAGCAGTTCTTC.

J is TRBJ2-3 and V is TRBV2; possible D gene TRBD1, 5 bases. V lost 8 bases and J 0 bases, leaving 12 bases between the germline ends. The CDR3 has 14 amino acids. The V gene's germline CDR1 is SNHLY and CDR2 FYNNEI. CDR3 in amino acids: CASARGSSTDTQYF. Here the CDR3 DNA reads TGTGCCAGCGCTAGGGGCTCTAGCACAGATACGCAGTATTTT.

CDR3 region: CASSLTGKSTDTQYF. DNA of the CDR3: TGCGCCAGCAGTCTTACAGGGAAAAGCACAGATACGCAGTATTTT. The chain joins TRBV10-1 to TRBJ2-3, with D possibly TRBD1 on 6 matching bases. The CDR3 has 15 residues. Germline lookup yields CDR1 WNHNN and CDR2 SYGVQD (reference sequence). V was trimmed by 5 bases and J by 0 bases, leaving 12 bases between them.

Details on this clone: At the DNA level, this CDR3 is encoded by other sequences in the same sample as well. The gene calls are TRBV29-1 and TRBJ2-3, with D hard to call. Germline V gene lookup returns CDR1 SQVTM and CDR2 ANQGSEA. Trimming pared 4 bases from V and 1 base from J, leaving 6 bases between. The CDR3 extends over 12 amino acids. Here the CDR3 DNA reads TGCAGCGTTGCGTCCGGCACAGATACGCAGTATTTT. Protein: CSVASGTDTQYF.